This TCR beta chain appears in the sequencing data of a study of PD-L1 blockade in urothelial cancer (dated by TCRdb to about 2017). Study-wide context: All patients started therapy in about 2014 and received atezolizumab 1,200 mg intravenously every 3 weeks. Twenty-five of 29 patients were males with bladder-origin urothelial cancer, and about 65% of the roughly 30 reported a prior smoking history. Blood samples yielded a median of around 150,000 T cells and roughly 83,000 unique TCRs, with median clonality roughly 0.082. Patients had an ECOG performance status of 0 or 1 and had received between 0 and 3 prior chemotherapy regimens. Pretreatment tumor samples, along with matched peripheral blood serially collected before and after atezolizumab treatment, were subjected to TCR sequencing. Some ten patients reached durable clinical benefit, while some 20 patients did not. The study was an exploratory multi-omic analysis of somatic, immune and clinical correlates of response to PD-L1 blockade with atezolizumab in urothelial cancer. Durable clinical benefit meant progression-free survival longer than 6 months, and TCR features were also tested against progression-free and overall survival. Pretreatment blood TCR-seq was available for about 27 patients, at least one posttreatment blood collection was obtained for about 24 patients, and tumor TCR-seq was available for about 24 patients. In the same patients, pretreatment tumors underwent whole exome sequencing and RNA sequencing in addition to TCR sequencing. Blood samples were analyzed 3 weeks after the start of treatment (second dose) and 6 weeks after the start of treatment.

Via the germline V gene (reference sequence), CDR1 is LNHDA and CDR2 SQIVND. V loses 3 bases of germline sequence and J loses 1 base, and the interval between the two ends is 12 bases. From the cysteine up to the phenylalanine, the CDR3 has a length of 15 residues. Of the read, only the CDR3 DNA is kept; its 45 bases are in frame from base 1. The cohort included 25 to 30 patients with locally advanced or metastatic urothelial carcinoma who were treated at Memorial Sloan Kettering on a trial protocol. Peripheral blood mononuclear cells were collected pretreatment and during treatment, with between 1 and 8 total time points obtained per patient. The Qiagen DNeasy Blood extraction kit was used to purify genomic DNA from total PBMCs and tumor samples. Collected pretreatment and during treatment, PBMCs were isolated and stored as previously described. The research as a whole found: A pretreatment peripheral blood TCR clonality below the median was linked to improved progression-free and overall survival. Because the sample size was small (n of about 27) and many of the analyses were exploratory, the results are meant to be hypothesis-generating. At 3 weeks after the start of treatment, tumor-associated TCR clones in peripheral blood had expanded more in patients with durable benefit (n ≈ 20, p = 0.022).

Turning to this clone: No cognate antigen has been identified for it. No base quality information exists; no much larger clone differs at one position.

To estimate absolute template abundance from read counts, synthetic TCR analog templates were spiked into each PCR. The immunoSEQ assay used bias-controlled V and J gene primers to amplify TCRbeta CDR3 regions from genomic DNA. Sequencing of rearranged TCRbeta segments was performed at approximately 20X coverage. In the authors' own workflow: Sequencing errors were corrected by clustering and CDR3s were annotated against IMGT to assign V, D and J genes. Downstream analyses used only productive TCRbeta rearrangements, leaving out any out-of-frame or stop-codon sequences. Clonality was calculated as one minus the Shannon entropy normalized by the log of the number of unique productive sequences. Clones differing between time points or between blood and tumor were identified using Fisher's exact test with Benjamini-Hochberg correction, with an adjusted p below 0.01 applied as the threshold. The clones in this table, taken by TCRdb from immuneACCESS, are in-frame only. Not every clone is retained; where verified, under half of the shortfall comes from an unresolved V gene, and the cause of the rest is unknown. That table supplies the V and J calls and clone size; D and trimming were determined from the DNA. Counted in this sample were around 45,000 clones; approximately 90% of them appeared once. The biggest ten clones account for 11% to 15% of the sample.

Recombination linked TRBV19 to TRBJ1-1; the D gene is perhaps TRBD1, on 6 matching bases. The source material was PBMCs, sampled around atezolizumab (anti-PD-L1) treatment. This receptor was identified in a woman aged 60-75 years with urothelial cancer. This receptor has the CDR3 CASSIVEQGNTEAFF. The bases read TGTGCCAGTAGTATTGTCGAACAGGGGAACACTGAAGCTTTCTTT.